The next 9 T cell receptor beta chains were all read from a single sample in a study of blood T cell repertoires in COVID-19. Using immunoSEQ multiplex PCR, the repertoire was profiled, and TCRdb retains in-frame clones only, with some absent. The sample holds about 120,000 clones; roughly 90% are singletons and the top ten take about 4.5%. Material: peripheral blood. Every receptor here comes from a man aged 35 to 55 with acute or convalescent COVID-19.

This clone was found once. The chain combines TRBV11-1 with TRBJ2-4; no firm D call. The germline CDR1 and CDR2 sequences are SGHAT and FQDESV (reference sequence). V gave up 4 bases and J gave up 9 bases, with 13 bases separating them. This CDR3 spans 13 amino acids. CDR3 in DNA: TGTGCCAGCAGCTCCGCCAGGATCGGCATTCAGTACTTC. Its translation is CASSSARIGIQYF.

The V gene is TRBV27, the J gene TRBJ1-5; D call uncertain. The CDR3 consists of 14 residues. CDR1 and CDR2 from the germline V gene are MNHEY and SMNVEV (reference sequence). Trimming shortened V by 3 bases and J by 2 bases, and 8 bases separated the two germline ends. The CDR3 region is CASSFRSGNQPQHF. The CDR3 DNA reads as TGTGCCAGCAGTTTCCGTTCAGGCAATCAGCCCCAGCATTTT.

The chain links TRBV7-2 to TRBJ2-1, with 8 bases lining up with TRBD1. After removal of 4 bases from V and 8 bases from J, the junction contained 10 bases not matched to a gene. CDR1 and CDR2 from the germline V gene are SGHTA and FQGNSA. The CDR3 is made up of 15 amino acids. As DNA, the CDR3 is TGTGCCAGCAGCTCATCAGGGGGCGATGGGGATGAGCAGTTCTTC. This encodes CASSSSGGDGDEQFF.

This chain connects TRBV30 to TRBJ1-3; D is perhaps TRBD1 (5 bases). The germline gives CDR1 GTSNPN, CDR2 SVGIG (reference sequence). The V end was cut by 2 bases, the J end by 4 bases, with 12 bases between. CDR3 length: 14 residues. The CDR3 region is CAWSSGTRGNTIYF. The CDR3 DNA reads TGTGCCTGGAGTTCAGGGACTCGCGGAAACACCATATATTTT.

This clone was recorded only once. This chain joins TRBV4-1 and TRBJ1-4; D not resolved. The germline V gene has CDR1 MGHRA and CDR2 YSYEKL. Deletions cut 4 bases from V and 11 bases from J, with 11 bases between. CDR3 length equals 12 residues. CDR3 sequence (DNA): TGCGCCAGCAGCCCGGGAGTGGGGAAACTGTTTTTT. Translating gives CASSPGVGKLFF.

This chain uses TRBV11-3 with TRBJ2-2; D is undetermined. V was pared by 5 bases and J by 6 bases, with 7 bases between. Germline CDR1 is SGHNT and CDR2 is YENEEA. The CDR3 has 12 amino acids. CDR3 nucleotide sequence: TGTGCCAGCAGCGCCCGGTCCGGGGAGCTGTTTTTT. Its translation: CASSARSGELFF.

CDR3 in DNA: TGCGCCAGCAGCCACGGGACAGGCCCAGCTAACTATGGCTACACCTTC. Its translation: CASSHGTGPANYGYTF. This rearrangement joins TRBV4-3 to TRBJ1-2; 8 bases map to TRBD1. The germline V gene encodes CDR1 LGHNA and CDR2 YSLEER. The CDR3 is 16 amino acids. After removal of 3 bases from V and 0 bases from J, the junction contained 6 bases not matched to a gene.

This chain joins TRBV30 and TRBJ1-1, with 8 bases fitting TRBD1. Germline V gene data show CDR1 as GTSNPN and CDR2 as SVGIG (reference sequence). V lost 8 bases, J lost 7 bases, and 9 bases stayed unmatched. The CDR3 runs to 12 residues. The CDR3 loop is CAGQGAPGEAFF. CDR3 bases: TGTGCCGGCCAGGGGGCGCCCGGTGAAGCTTTCTTT. Drawing the rest from reference TRBV30 and TRBJ1-1, the complete variable domain is SQTIHQWPATLVQPVGSPLSLECTVEGTSNPNLYWYRQAAGRGLQLLFYSVGIGQISSEVPQNLSASRPQDRQFILSSKKLLLSDSGFYLCAGQGAPGEAFFGQGTRLTVV.

This chain joins TRBV2 and TRBJ1-4; D remains ambiguous. Per germline, CDR1 SNHLY and CDR2 FYNNEI. The CDR3 is 13 amino acids. V lost 7 bases and J lost 8, with 14 bases in between. The CDR3 sequence: CASTQYSGEKLFF. CDR3 nucleotide sequence: TGTGCCAGCACCCAGTACTCGGGAGAAAAACTGTTTTTT.